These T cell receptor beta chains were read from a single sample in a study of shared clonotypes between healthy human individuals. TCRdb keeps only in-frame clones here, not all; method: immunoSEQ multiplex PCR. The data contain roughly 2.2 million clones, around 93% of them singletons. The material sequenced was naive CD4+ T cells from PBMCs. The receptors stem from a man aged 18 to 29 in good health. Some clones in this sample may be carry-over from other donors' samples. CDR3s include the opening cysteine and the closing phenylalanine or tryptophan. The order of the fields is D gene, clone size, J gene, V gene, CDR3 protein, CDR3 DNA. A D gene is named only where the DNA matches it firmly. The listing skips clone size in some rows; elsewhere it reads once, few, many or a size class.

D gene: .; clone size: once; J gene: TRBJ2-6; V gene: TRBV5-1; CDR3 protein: CASSLEGAGANVLTF; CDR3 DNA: TGCGCCAGCAGCTTGGAAGGTGCTGGGGCCAACGTCCTGACTTTC
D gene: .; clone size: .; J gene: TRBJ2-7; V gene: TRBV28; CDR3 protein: CASSLPHRGAEQYF; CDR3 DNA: TGTGCCAGCAGTTTACCCCACCGCGGTGCCGAGCAGTACTTC
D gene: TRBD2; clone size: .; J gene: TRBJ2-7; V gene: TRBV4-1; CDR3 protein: CASSAKITGTSRNEQYF; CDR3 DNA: TGCGCCAGCAGCGCAAAGATAACCGGGACTAGTAGGAACGAGCAGTACTTC
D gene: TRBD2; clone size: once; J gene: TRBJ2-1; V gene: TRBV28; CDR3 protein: CASSPRLAGFVSFNEQFF; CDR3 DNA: TGTGCCAGCTCCCCCAGACTAGCGGGATTCGTTAGTTTCAATGAGCAGTTCTTC
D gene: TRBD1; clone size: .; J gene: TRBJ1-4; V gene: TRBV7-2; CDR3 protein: CASSSQTGEGEKLFF; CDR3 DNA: TGTGCCAGCAGCTCTCAGACAGGGGAAGGAGAAAAACTGTTTTTT
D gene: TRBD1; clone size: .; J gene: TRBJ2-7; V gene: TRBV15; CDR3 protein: CATSFVGQGEQYF; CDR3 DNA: TGTGCCACCAGCTTCGTGGGACAGGGCGAGCAGTACTTC
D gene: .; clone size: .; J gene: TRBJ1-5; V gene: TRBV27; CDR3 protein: CASSPQGRGDQPQHF; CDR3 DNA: TGTGCCAGCAGCCCTCAGGGCCGCGGGGATCAGCCCCAGCATTTT
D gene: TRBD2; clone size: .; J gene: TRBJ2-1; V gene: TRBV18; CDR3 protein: CASSPRLTTSGTHNEQFF; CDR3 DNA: TGTGCCAGCTCACCACGGCTGACGACTAGCGGGACTCACAATGAGCAGTTCTTC
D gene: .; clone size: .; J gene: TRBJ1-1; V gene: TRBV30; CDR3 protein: CACHPAGARPAFF; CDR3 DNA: TGTGCCTGCCACCCTGCGGGGGCCAGACCAGCTTTCTTT
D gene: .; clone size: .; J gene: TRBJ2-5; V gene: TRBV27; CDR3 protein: CASSLHLGQGKYQETQYF; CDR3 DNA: TGTGCCAGCAGTCTGCATCTTGGGCAGGGCAAGTACCAAGAGACCCAGTACTTC
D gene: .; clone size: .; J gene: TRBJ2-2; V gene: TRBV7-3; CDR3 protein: CATQQGTTGELFF; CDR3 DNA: TGTGCCACACAACAGGGTACCACCGGGGAGCTGTTTTTT
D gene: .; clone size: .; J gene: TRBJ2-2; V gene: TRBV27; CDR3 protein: CASKGSPKNTGELFF; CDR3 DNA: TGTGCCAGCAAGGGCAGCCCTAAGAACACCGGGGAGCTGTTTTTT
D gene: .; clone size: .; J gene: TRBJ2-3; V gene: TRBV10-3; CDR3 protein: CASAVGAGPTDTQYF; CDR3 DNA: TGTGCCTCCGCGGTGGGAGCCGGACCCACAGATACGCAGTATTTT
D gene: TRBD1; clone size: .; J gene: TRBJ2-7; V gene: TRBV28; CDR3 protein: CASSFIGTGGYEQYF; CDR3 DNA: TGTGCCAGCAGTTTTATCGGGACAGGGGGCTACGAGCAGTACTTC
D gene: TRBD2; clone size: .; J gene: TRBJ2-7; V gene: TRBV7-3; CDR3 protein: CASSSSPTSSYEQYF; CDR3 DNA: TGTGCCAGCAGCTCTAGTCCGACTAGCAGCTACGAGCAGTACTTC
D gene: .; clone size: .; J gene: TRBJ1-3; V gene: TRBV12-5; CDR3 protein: CASGPGQTRLDF; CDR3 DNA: TGTGCTAGTGGTCCCGGACAGACCCGATTGGATTTT
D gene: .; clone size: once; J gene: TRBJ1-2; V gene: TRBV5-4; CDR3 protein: CASSLGGKPNYGYTF; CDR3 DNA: TGTGCCAGCAGCTTGGGCGGAAAGCCAAACTATGGCTACACCTTC
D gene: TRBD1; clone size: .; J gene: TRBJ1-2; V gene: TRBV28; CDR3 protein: CASSDLGQGGYGYTF; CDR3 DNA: TGTGCCAGCAGTGACTTGGGACAGGGCGGCTATGGCTACACCTTC
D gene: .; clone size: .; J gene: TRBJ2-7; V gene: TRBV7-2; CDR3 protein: CASSSRAYAYYEQYF; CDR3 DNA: TGTGCCAGCAGCTCGCGGGCCTACGCCTACTACGAGCAGTACTTC
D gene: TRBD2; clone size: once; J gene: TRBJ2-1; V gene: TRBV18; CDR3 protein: CASSGLAGEGNEQFF; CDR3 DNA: TGTGCCAGCTCGGGGCTAGCGGGAGAGGGGAATGAGCAGTTCTTC
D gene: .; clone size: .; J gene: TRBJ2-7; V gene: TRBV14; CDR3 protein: CASSQVRGSGEQYF; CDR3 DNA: TGTGCCAGCAGCCAAGTTAGGGGCTCGGGAGAGCAGTACTTC
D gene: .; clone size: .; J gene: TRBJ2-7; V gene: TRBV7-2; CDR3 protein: CASSPGSGEQYF; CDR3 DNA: TGTGCCAGCAGCCCCGGCTCGGGGGAGCAGTACTTC
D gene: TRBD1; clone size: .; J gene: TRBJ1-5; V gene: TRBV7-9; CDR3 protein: CASSLGGTVNQPQHF; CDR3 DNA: TGTGCCAGCAGCTTAGGAGGGACAGTCAATCAGCCCCAGCATTTT
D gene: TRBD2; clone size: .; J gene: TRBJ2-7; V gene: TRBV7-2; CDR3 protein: CASSNSGSGYEQYF; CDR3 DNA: TGTGCCAGCAGCAATAGCGGGAGCGGCTACGAGCAGTACTTC
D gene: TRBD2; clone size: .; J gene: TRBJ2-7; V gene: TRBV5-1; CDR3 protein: CASRLASGSQYEQYF; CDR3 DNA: TGCGCCAGCAGGTTAGCTAGCGGGAGTCAATACGAGCAGTACTTC
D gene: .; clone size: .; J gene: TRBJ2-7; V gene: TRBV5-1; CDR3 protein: CASSPGPFGEQYF; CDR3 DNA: TGCGCCAGCAGCCCGGGCCCCTTCGGCGAGCAGTACTTC
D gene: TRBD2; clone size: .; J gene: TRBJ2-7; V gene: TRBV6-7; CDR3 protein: CASSYGSGLDPTYEQYF; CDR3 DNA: TGTGCCAGCAGTTACGGGTCCGGACTAGACCCAACCTACGAGCAGTACTTC
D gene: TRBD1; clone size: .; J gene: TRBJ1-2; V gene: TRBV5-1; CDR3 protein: CASSWDRGRRGYGYTF; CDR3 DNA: TGCGCCAGCAGCTGGGACAGGGGGCGCCGGGGCTATGGCTACACCTTC
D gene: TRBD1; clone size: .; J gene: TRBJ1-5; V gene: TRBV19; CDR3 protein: CATRGRSVTSNQPQHF; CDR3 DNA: TGTGCCACGAGGGGGCGGAGTGTTACTAGCAATCAGCCCCAGCATTTT
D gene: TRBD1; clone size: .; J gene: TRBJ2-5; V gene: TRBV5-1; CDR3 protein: CASSSTQGAETQYF; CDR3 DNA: TGCGCCAGCAGCTCCACTCAGGGGGCAGAGACCCAGTACTTC
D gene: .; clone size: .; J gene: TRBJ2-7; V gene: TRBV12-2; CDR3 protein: CASRLDGDRVVEQYF; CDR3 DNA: TGTGCAAGTCGCTTAGATGGGGACAGGGTGGTCGAGCAGTACTTC
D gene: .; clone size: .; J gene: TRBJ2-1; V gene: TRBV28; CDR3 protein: CASMGPTTNNEQFF; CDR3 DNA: TGTGCCAGCATGGGGCCTACCACGAACAATGAGCAGTTCTTC
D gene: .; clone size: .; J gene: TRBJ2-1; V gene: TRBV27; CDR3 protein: CASSPILVAELNNEQFF; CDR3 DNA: TGTGCCAGCAGTCCAATCCTTGTAGCGGAGTTAAACAATGAGCAGTTCTTC
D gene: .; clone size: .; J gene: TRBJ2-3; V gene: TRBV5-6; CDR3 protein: CASTPWGRLPPDTQYF; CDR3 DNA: TGTGCCAGCACCCCGTGGGGACGCCTACCCCCAGATACGCAGTATTTT
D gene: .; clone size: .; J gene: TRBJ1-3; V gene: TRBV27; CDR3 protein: CASSPLYAGNTIYF; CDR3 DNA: TGTGCCAGCAGTCCACTCTATGCCGGAAACACCATATATTTT
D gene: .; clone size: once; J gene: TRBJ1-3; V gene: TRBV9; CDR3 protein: CASSVGQGNAGNTIYF; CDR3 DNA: TGTGCCAGCAGCGTAGGCCAGGGGAACGCTGGAAACACCATATATTTT
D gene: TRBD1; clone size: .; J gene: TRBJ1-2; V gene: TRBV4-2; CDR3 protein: CASSPPRDRGNGYTF; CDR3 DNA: TGTGCCAGCAGCCCTCCAAGGGACAGGGGCAATGGCTACACCTTC
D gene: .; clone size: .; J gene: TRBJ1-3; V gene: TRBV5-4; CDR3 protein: CASSSDSAAGTIYF; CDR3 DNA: TGTGCCAGCAGCTCGGACAGCGCGGCGGGCACCATATATTTT
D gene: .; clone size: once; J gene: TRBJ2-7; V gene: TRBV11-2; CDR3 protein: CASSLRGAAPLGEQYF; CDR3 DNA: TGTGCCAGCAGCTTAAGGGGCGCAGCACCTTTGGGCGAGCAGTACTTC
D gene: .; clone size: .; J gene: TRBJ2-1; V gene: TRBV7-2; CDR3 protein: CASSFSGRADEQFF; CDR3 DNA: TGTGCCAGCAGCTTTTCTGGCAGGGCGGATGAGCAGTTCTTC
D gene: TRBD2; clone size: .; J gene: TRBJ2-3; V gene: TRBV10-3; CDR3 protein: CAISVHGGGSTDTQYF; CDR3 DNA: TGTGCCATCAGTGTCCACGGGGGGGGGAGCACAGATACGCAGTATTTT
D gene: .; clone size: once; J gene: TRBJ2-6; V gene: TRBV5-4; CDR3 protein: CASSPPGTLTGANVLTF; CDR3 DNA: TGTGCCAGCAGCCCCCCCGGGACACTGACTGGGGCCAACGTCCTGACTTTC
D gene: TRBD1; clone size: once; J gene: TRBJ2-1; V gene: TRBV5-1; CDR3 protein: CASSSNRGRGMNEQFF; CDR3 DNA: TGCGCCAGCAGCAGTAACAGGGGGCGCGGAATGAATGAGCAGTTCTTC
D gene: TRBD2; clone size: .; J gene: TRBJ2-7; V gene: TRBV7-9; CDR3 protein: CASSSEGAGGGQYF; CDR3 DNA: TGTGCCAGCAGCTCCGAAGGGGCGGGAGGCGGGCAGTACTTC
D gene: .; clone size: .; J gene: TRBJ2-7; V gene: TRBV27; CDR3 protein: CASKPWPRAPGVQYF; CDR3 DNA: TGTGCCAGCAAACCGTGGCCGCGAGCCCCGGGTGTGCAGTACTTC
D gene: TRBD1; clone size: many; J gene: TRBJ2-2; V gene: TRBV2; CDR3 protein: CASGGQGRNTGELFF; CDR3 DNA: TGTGCCAGCGGAGGACAGGGTCGGAACACCGGGGAGCTGTTTTTT
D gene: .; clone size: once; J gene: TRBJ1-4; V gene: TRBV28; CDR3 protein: CASTTGTGTPGKLFF; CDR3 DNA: TGTGCCAGCACAACAGGGACGGGTACTCCCGGAAAACTGTTTTTT
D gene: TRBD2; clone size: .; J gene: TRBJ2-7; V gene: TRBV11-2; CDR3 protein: CASSFEGGLAAYYEQYF; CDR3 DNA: TGTGCCAGCAGCTTCGAGGGTGGTCTAGCGGCTTACTACGAGCAGTACTTC
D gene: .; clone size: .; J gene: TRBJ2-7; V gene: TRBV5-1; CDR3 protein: CASSSHSGTVSYEQYF; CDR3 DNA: TGCGCCAGCAGCTCACACTCCGGGACGGTTTCCTACGAGCAGTACTTC
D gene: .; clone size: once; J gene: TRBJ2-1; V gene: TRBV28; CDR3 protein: CASSSPPRVGDEQFF; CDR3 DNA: TGTGCCAGCAGTTCCCCCCCTAGGGTTGGGGATGAGCAGTTCTTC
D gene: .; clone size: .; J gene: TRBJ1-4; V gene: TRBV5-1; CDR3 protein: CASSLGAGFDEKLFF; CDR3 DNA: TGCGCCAGCAGCCTTGGTGCAGGGTTCGATGAAAAACTGTTTTTT
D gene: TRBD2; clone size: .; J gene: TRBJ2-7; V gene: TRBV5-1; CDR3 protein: CASSATSGAVLEQYF; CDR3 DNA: TGCGCCAGCAGCGCAACTAGCGGGGCTGTCTTGGAGCAGTACTTC
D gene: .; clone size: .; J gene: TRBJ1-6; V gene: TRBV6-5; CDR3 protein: CASSYTAKASPLHF; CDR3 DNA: TGTGCCAGCAGTTACACCGCCAAGGCCTCACCCCTCCACTTT
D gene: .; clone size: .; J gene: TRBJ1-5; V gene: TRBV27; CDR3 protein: CASTPLGGQSNQPQHF; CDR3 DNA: TGTGCCAGCACCCCTTTAGGGGGGCAAAGCAATCAGCCCCAGCATTTT